The source of this TCR beta chain is a study of shared clonotypes between healthy human individuals. Findings and limits, study-wide: Only blood was sampled; tissue repertoires likely differ. Memory subsets had estimated richness that was generally smaller than that of naive subsets.

Recent acute infections and vaccinations were absent in the healthy HIV-negative adult donors. The CDR3 is 17 residues long. CDR1 and CDR2 from the germline V gene are SGHNT and YYREEE (reference sequence). The junction had 8 bases not matched to a gene; V was cut back by 4 bases and J by 1 base. On this clone itself: Its antigen is unidentified.

An assay was performed, and its level was deep. Data came from immunoSEQ multiplex PCR; TCRdb stores just in-frame clones and leaves some out. The sample lists 950,000 to 1,300,000 clones; about 76% were seen once. This receptor was taken from a man younger than 35 in good health. The chain uses TRBV5-4 and TRBJ1-1; 12 bases map to TRBD1. Specimen: memory CD4+ T cells sorted from blood. Subset of the sample: CD45RA-negative fraction. The CDR3 DNA is TGTGCCAGCAGCGGGGGGACAGGGGGCATCTGGAACACTGAAGCTTTCTTT. This translates into CASSGGTGGIWNTEAFF.